The rows below give T cell receptor beta chains drawn from one sample of a study of OX40 agonist ivuxolimab in advanced cancers. Clones were sequenced by immunoSEQ multiplex PCR, and TCRdb holds only the in-frame ones, with some missing. The table lists more than 45,000 clones, less than 90% of them singletons. The sample consisted of CD4+ or CD8+ T cells sorted from blood, taken in a trial of the OX40 agonist ivuxolimab. These receptors came from an adult with an advanced solid tumor such as melanoma, head and neck, liver or kidney cancer. CDR3s include the opening cysteine and the closing phenylalanine or tryptophan. A D gene is named only where the DNA matches it firmly. Rows may omit the clone size; those that give it use once, few, many or a size class.

j_call	v_call	d_call	clone_size	cdr3_nt	cdr3_aa
TRBJ2-3	TRBV25-1	TRBD2	-	TGTGCCAGCAGTGAATCCCTAGCGGGCTCCCACGGTACGCAGTATTTT	CASSESLAGSHGTQYF
TRBJ1-5	TRBV2	-	few	TGTGCCAGCAGTGAAGAGGGAAATCAGCCCCAGCATTTT	CASSEEGNQPQHF
TRBJ1-6	TRBV5-1	TRBD1	-	TGCGCCAGCAGCCTAAGACAGGGGCCGGATTCACCCCTCCACTTT	CASSLRQGPDSPLHF
TRBJ2-5	TRBV28	TRBD2	few	TGTGCCAGCAGCCGCGGGGGGACAGAGACCCAGTACTTC	CASSRGGTETQYF
TRBJ2-4	TRBV29-1	-	once	TGCAGCGTTGAAGTAGCGGACACTGTTCAGTACTTC	CSVEVADTVQYF
TRBJ2-3	TRBV28	TRBD2	-	TGTGCCAGCAGATCCGACGTAGCGGGAGTCAAAGATACGCAGTATTTT	CASRSDVAGVKDTQYF
TRBJ2-7	TRBV27	-	-	TGTGCCAGCAGTGGTCTGGGCTACGAGCAGTACTTC	CASSGLGYEQYF
TRBJ2-2	TRBV6-1	-	-	TGTGCCAGCAGTCAGATGGGGGCCGGGGAGCTGTTTTTT	CASSQMGAGELFF
TRBJ1-2	TRBV28	-	once	TGTGCCAGCAGTTTATACACACAAAAGGAAGCTGGCTACACCTTC	CASSLYTQKEAGYTF
TRBJ2-1	TRBV2	TRBD2	medium-sized	TGTGCCAGCCGGGTGCTAGCGGGCTTTGGTGAGCAGTTCTTC	CASRVLAGFGEQFF
TRBJ2-5	TRBV11-3	-	-	TGTGCCAGCAGCTTAGGAGAGACCCAGTACTTC	CASSLGETQYF
TRBJ2-7	TRBV7-3	TRBD1	-	TGTGCCAGCAGCCCGTCGACAGGGCACGAGCAGTACTTC	CASSPSTGHEQYF
TRBJ2-7	TRBV10-3	TRBD2	-	TGTGCCATCAGTGACGGACTAGCGGGAGCCAACGAGCAGTACTTC	CAISDGLAGANEQYF
TRBJ2-5	TRBV6-6	-	-	TGTGCCAGCAGTTACTACAGGGAGACCCAGTACTTC	CASSYYRETQYF
TRBJ1-5	TRBV5-8	TRBD1	-	TGTGCCAGCAGCACCGGGACAGCCAATCAGCCCCAGCATTTT	CASSTGTANQPQHF
TRBJ2-3	TRBV27	-	-	TGTGCCAGCAGTGGACTTCGGACCGCAAATGGAAGGAGAGATACGCAGTATTTT	CASSGLRTANGRRDTQYF
TRBJ2-3	TRBV11-2	-	-	TGTGCCAGCAGCCCGAGGGGAGATACGCAGTATTTT	CASSPRGDTQYF
TRBJ1-2	TRBV7-2	-	-	TGTGCCAGCAGCTTAGTTGGCACTGCTAGCTATGGCTACACCTTC	CASSLVGTASYGYTF
TRBJ1-2	TRBV6-1	-	-	TGTGCCAGCAGTGATCAATATGGCTACACCTTC	CASSDQYGYTF
TRBJ2-7	TRBV5-1	-	-	TGCGCCAGCAGCTTGAGGTGGGACGGGGAGCAGTACTTC	CASSLRWDGEQYF
TRBJ1-3	TRBV30	-	-	TGTGCCTGGAGGGAACCCTCTGGAAACACCATATATTTT	CAWREPSGNTIYF
TRBJ2-2	TRBV5-4	TRBD2	once	TGTGCCAGCAGCTTGGTCCCCGGGAGGGTACGCACCGGGGAGCTGTTTTTT	CASSLVPGRVRTGELFF
TRBJ2-1	TRBV20-1	-	-	TGCAGTGCCGGCCAGGATGAGCAGTTCTTC	CSAGQDEQFF
TRBJ2-3	TRBV5-4	-	-	TGTGCCAGCAGCTGGACTACCGCTCGGAGCACAGATACGCAGTATTTT	CASSWTTARSTDTQYF
TRBJ2-2	TRBV6-4	-	-	TGTGCCAGCAGGCCCGCGAACACCGGGGAGCTGTTTTTT	CASRPANTGELFF
TRBJ1-3	TRBV27	-	-	TGTGCCAGCAGTTTATCGGGGATTCCGGGGGCCTCTGGAAACACCATATATTTT	CASSLSGIPGASGNTIYF
TRBJ2-1	TRBV4-2	TRBD2	few	TGTGCCAGCAGCCAACAGGGGACTAGCGGGAGGGCGAATACCTACAATGAGCAGTTCTTC	CASSQQGTSGRANTYNEQFF
TRBJ2-3	TRBV28	TRBD2	few	TGTGCCAGCCGAGCACAGCGGGAGGCCCGCACAGATACGCAGTATTTT	CASRAQREARTDTQYF
TRBJ2-2	TRBV5-1	TRBD2	-	TGCGCCAGCAGCTCGGGACTAGGAGGCGGGGAGCTGTTTTTT	CASSSGLGGGELFF
TRBJ1-4	TRBV10-3	-	-	TGTGCCATCAGTGAGGAAAACAGTAAAAAACTGTTTTTT	CAISEENSKKLFF
TRBJ2-1	TRBV27	-	-	TGTGCCAGCAGCCTCCTCCTCCCATCACGCCTTACAAGGCCCTACAATGAGCAGTTCTTC	CASSLLLPSRLTRPYNEQFF
TRBJ1-6	TRBV6-5	-	-	TGTGCCAGCAGTTACGGTGGGGGGCTGTCGAATTCACCCCTCCACTTT	CASSYGGGLSNSPLHF
TRBJ2-3	TRBV7-8	TRBD2	-	TGTGCCAGCAGCCTCAGCGGGGGAGTAACAGATACGCAGTATTTT	CASSLSGGVTDTQYF
TRBJ2-7	TRBV7-8	-	-	TGTGCCAGCAGCTTGGGTAGAAGTTCCTACGAGCAGTACTTC	CASSLGRSSYEQYF
TRBJ1-3	TRBV7-9	-	few	TGTGCCAGCAGCCTGGACACCTACTCTGGAAACACCATATATTTT	CASSLDTYSGNTIYF
TRBJ2-7	TRBV6-6	TRBD2	-	TGTGCCAGCGGGACTACTTTATACGAGCAGTACTTC	CASGTTLYEQYF
TRBJ2-2	TRBV4-1	-	-	TGCGCCAGCAGCCAAGGGGGACGCGTGCTGTTTTTT	CASSQGGRVLFF
TRBJ1-4	TRBV6-1	TRBD1	-	TGTGCCAGCAGGGGGACAGGGGCAGCTAATGAAAAACTGTTTTTT	CASRGTGAANEKLFF
TRBJ2-7	TRBV30	-	-	TGTGCCTGGAGTGGTGGAGGGGCCTACGAGCAGTACTTC	CAWSGGGAYEQYF
TRBJ2-7	TRBV6-5	-	-	TGTGCCAGCAGGATGGGCAGAGAAGGGTTCTACGAGCAGTACTTC	CASRMGREGFYEQYF
TRBJ2-5	TRBV12-5	TRBD1	-	TGTGCTAGTGGTGAACGACAGGGGGCGGAAGAGACCCAGTACTTC	CASGERQGAEETQYF
TRBJ1-5	TRBV6-5	-	-	TGTGCCAGCAGTCCCGGACGCAGGCAGCCCCAGCATTTT	CASSPGRRQPQHF
TRBJ2-7	TRBV9	TRBD2	-	TGTGCCAGCAGCCCTATCGCTAGCGGGAGGTCCTACGAGCAGTACTTC	CASSPIASGRSYEQYF
TRBJ2-7	TRBV6-1	TRBD1	-	TGTGCCAGCAGTGGATTTGGGACAGGGAATTGGTCCTACGAGCAGTACTTC	CASSGFGTGNWSYEQYF
TRBJ2-2	TRBV10-1	TRBD2	-	TGCGCCAGCAGTGACCCTATAGCGGGAGGCGACACCGGGGAGCTGTTTTTT	CASSDPIAGGDTGELFF
TRBJ2-1	TRBV6-1	TRBD2	-	TGTGCCGGCAATGAGGGACTAGCTCAGAATGAGCAGTTCTTC	CAGNEGLAQNEQFF
TRBJ2-2	TRBV11-2	TRBD2	-	TGTGCCAGCAGCTTAGCCCTGGGAGGGCTCACCGGGGAGCTGTTTTTT	CASSLALGGLTGELFF
TRBJ2-5	TRBV5-3	TRBD1	-	TGTGCCAGAAGCTTCTCTCCATTAGGGACAGGGTCGCAAGAGACCCAGTACTTC	CARSFSPLGTGSQETQYF
TRBJ2-7	TRBV7-9	-	-	TGTGCCAGCAGCTCCCCCCTGGATCGGGCCAACGAGCAGTACTTC	CASSSPLDRANEQYF
TRBJ2-1	TRBV11-2	-	-	TGTGCCAGCAGCTTAGTAGGAGAAAGTTTCAATGAGCAGTTCTTC	CASSLVGESFNEQFF
TRBJ2-1	TRBV11-2	-	-	TGTGCCAGCAGCTTAAGTGGGAGTTCAGATGAGCAGTTCTTC	CASSLSGSSDEQFF
TRBJ2-2	TRBV11-1	-	-	TGTGCCAGCAGCTTAGGGGCTAGAGGAACCGGGGAGCTGTTTTTT	CASSLGARGTGELFF
TRBJ1-4	TRBV9	-	-	TGTGCCAGCAGCCCGGGCCCTTTGTTGAGTGAAAAACTGTTTTTT	CASSPGPLLSEKLFF